This T cell receptor (beta chain) was captured by sequencing in a study of regulatory T cells in long-lasting Graves disease. Study outcomes and limitations: Public clonotype sharing was higher in persistent than newly diagnosed patients.

This clonotype has a count of ten or more. The antigen is unknown. Time point noted: newly diagnosed GD, antithyroid drugs for less than 3 months. PBMC RNA served as the TCR library source. Sequencing libraries for TCR beta were prepared with iRepertoire HTBI primers and Arm-PCR of CDR3 regions. TCRdb fed the multiplex PCR reads into MiXCR, producing one record per CDR3 protein. The sample shows approximately 350,000 distinct CDR3 sequences, 16% of them seen only once. This sample was also put to use in a study of T cells in Graves' hyperthyroidism and ophthalmopathy. That work contributes: First-round RT-PCR targeting the TCR CDR3 was performed with the HTBI primer set.

The sample in question was peripheral blood mononuclear cells (PBMCs), obtained at new diagnosis, from a patient treated with antithyroid drugs. This TCR derives from a man aged 35-49 years with Graves disease.

The CDR3 sequence: CASSRRDAEQYF. The DNA of the CDR3 is TGTGCCAGCAGCCGCCGGGACGCCGAGCAGTACTTC. The chain carries TRBV3-1 and TRBJ2-7; TRBD1 or TRBD2 may be the D gene (5 bases each). This CDR3 has 12 residues. V lost 4 bases to trimming and J lost 6 bases, with 10 bases between them. Per germline, CDR1 LGHDT and CDR2 YNNKEL (reference sequence).